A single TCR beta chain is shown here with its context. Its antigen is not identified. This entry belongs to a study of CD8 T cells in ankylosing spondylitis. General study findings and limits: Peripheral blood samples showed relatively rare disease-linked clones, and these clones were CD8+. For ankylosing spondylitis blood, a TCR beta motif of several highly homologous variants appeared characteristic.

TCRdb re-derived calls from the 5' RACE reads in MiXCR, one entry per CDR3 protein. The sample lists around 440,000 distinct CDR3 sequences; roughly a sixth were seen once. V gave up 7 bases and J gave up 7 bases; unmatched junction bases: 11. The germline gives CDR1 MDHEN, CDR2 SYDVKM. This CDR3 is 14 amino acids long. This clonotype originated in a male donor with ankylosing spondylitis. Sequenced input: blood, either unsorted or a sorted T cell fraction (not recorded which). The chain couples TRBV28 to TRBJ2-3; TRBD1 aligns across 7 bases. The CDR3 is CASNPPQGVHTQYF. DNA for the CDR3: TGTGCCAGCAATCCCCCCCAGGGGGTGCATACGCAGTATTTT.